The text below deals with one T cell receptor beta chain. Its antigen remains unidentified. Pools of viral peptides were used by the ViraFEST assay to expand antigen-specific CD4+ T cells ahead of sequencing. The culture ran for approximately 9 days before CD4+ T cells were isolated. Previously uninfected by SARS-CoV-2, the vaccine recipients also showed negative nucleocapsid antibodies. Wells containing roughly 1.8 million PBMC each were cultured with 10 IU/ml IL-2 and about 9.7 ug/ml peptides. IL-2 medium was substituted for half the medium on days 3 and 7. This record comes from a study of vaccination effects on CD4 cells after COVID-19. Study-level findings and limits: Healthy vaccinees' vaccine-induced clones included only 1 of 255 that recognized common cold coronaviruses. No early post-infection timepoints were available in the study, which also included few convalescent patients.

This CDR3 contains 13 residues. V was shortened by 7 bases and J by 1 base, with 10 bases between the two germline ends. The method was immunoSEQ multiplex PCR; TCRdb's version includes in-frame clones alone and lacks a portion of them. The data hold around 28,000 clones, with around 80% observed a single time. V usage is TRBV12-3 or TRBV12-4 and J usage is TRBJ1-1; no clear D. This sequence originates from a human donor who received a COVID-19 vaccine. This specimen was CD4+ T cells from PBMCs cultured with SARS-CoV-2 spike peptides, taken before COVID-19 vaccination. This CDR3 is CASKDQANTEAFF. In DNA form, the CDR3 reads TGTGCCAGCAAGGATCAGGCGAACACTGAAGCTTTCTTT.